Following are 29 T cell receptor beta chains from one sample sequenced in a study of T cell clonality in common variable immunodeficiency. No antigen has been identified for these receptors. Findings and limits, study-wide: In common variable immunodeficiency, TCR beta chains reportedly carried fewer deletions and N-nucleotide insertions.

Clones were read by immunoSEQ multiplex PCR, and TCRdb kept only the in-frame ones, dropping some. Reported are about 20,000 clones, none seen only once; the ten largest carry about 14%. The sample comprised peripheral blood mononuclear cells. These receptors came from a human donor with common variable immunodeficiency.

This clone was recorded at least ten times. The read terminates 3 residues before the CDR3 end, so the remaining end is supplied by the germline J gene. The chain uses TRBV7-8 and TRBJ1-1, with D maybe TRBD1 (5 bases). The V and J ends lost 1 base and 2 bases respectively, with 14 bases between them. CDR3 length equals 16 residues. Germline values: CDR1 SGHVS, CDR2 FQNEAQ. CDR3 residues: CASSLGSGLGNTEAFF. CDR3 DNA, as far as it was read: TGTGCCAGCAGCTTAGGATCAGGGCTGGGAAACACTGAA.

With regard to this clone: With the read ending 3 residues before the CDR3 end, the germline J gene is used to fill in that end. The V and J genes are TRBV7-2 and TRBJ2-5; TRBD1 aligns across 7 bases. With V trimmed by 1 base and J by 4 bases, 3 bases remained unmatched. Germline assignment: CDR1 SGHTA and CDR2 FQGNSA. CDR3 length: 14 residues. CDR3 protein: CASSLGGGPETQYF. The DNA read from the CDR3 is TGTGCCAGCAGCTTAGGAGGGGGCCCAGAGACC. The whole variable domain, filled in from reference TRBV7-2 and TRBJ2-5, reads GAGVSQSPSNKVTEKGKDVELRCDPISGHTALYWYRQSLGQGLEFLIYFQGNSAPDKSGLPSDRFSAERTGGSVSTLTIQRTQQEDSAVYLCASSLGGGPETQYFGPGTRLLVL.

Notes on this clone: The read gets to within 3 residues of the CDR3 end, and the germline J gene fills in the rest. The chain recombines TRBV7-6 with TRBJ1-1, with 9 bases that match TRBD1. Germline V gene lookup returns CDR1 SGHVS and CDR2 FNYEAQ. Losses at the gene ends were 5 bases for V and 1 base for J; bases not matched to a gene: 5. The CDR3 sequence is 15 residues long. The sequenced CDR3 bases are TGTGCCAGCAGCCGTCGGACAGGGGAGAACACTGAA. Translated, it gives CASSRRTGENTE. The whole CDR3 is CASSRRTGENTEAFF.

This clone appeared a few times. The read terminates 3 residues before the CDR3 end, so the remaining end is supplied by the germline J gene. The chain couples TRBV19 to TRBJ1-5, with D possibly matching TRBD1 (6 bases). Germline V gene sequence: CDR1 LNHDA, CDR2 SQIVND (reference sequence). Trimming cost V 3 bases and J 2 bases, with 17 bases left between them. This CDR3 is built from 17 residues. Partial CDR3 DNA: TGTGCCAGTAGTATCGCACAGGGTTGGAGGGGCAATCAGCCC. This encodes CASSIAQGWRGNQP. In full, the CDR3 reads CASSIAQGWRGNQPQHF.

This clone was detected a few times. The read ends 3 residues before the CDR3 terminus; that terminus is restored from the germline J gene. The chain employs TRBV19 and TRBJ1-2, with a possible D match to TRBD1 (5 bases). This CDR3 is built from 15 residues. Trimming took 3 bases from V and 3 from J, leaving 14 bases between them. The germline gives CDR1 LNHDA, CDR2 SQIVND (reference sequence). CDR3 loop: CASSIRTPQDYGYTF. The covered CDR3 bases are TGTGCCAGTAGTATTCGGACACCTCAGGACTATGGC.

The sample holds many counts of this clone. The read is 3 residues too short to cover the CDR3 end, so that end is filled in from the germline J gene. The chain joins TRBV19 to TRBJ1-2; D may be TRBD1 (6 bases). The V gene lost 7 bases and the J gene lost 2 bases, with 14 bases spanning the gap. Germline V gene sequence: CDR1 LNHDA, CDR2 SQIVND (reference sequence). CDR3 size: 14 residues. The chain's CDR3 is CASNRYGQNYGYTF. The CDR3 DNA, read in part, is TGTGCCAGTAACAGGTACGGACAGAACTATGGC.

This clone was counted only a few times. The read gets to within 3 residues of the CDR3 end, and the germline J gene fills in the rest. The chain is built from TRBV7-3 and TRBJ2-7; 9 bases line up with TRBD2. The CDR3 is made up of 16 amino acids. Germline CDR1 is SGHTA and CDR2 is FQGTGA. V lost 2 bases and J lost 6; bases outside the gene matches: 11. CDR3 bases read: TGTGCCAGCAGCTTAGGTCCGAGCGGGAGGCTGAGCGAG. It specifies CASSLGPSGRLSE. The whole CDR3 reads CASSLGPSGRLSEQYF. Drawing the rest from reference TRBV7-3 and TRBJ2-7, the complete variable domain is GAGVSQTPSNKVTEKGKYVELRCDPISGHTALYWYRQSLGQGPEFLIYFQGTGAADDSGLPNDRFFAVRPEGSVSTLKIQRTERGDSAVYLCASSLGPSGRLSEQYFGPGTRLTVT.

This clone came up many times. The read ends 3 residues shy of where the CDR3 ends; the end is completed using the germline J gene. The chain links TRBV7-8 to TRBJ2-7; 12 bases are a match to TRBD2. Germline V gives CDR1 SGHVS, CDR2 FQNEAQ. J gave up 6 bases and V 5 bases, and 8 bases lay outside the gene matches. The CDR3 covers 15 residues. CDR3 bases read: TGTGCCAGCAGCCCCCGACTAGCGGGAGCCGTCGAG. It is translated as CASSPRLAGAVE. The whole CDR3 protein is CASSPRLAGAVEQYF.

About this clone itself: The sequenced fragment ends 3 residues before the CDR3 boundary, so the rest is inferred from the germline J gene. The chain combines TRBV7-9 with TRBJ1-2; D perhaps matches TRBD1 (5 bases). The V gene lost 3 bases and the J gene lost 6 bases, with 14 bases spanning the gap. The CDR3 spans 14 residues. The germline V gene encodes CDR1 SEHNR and CDR2 FQNEAQ (reference sequence). The DNA read from the CDR3 is TGTGCCAGCAGCTTCGCTGGGGCCGGCCATGGC. This translates into CASSFAGAGHG. The full CDR3 protein is CASSFAGAGHGYTF.

This clone was picked up a small number of times. The CDR3 is CASSCRYRGLQETQYF. The covered CDR3 bases are TGTGCCAGCAGCTGTCGATATAGGGGTCTGCAAGAGACC. The chain couples TRBV7-3 to TRBJ2-5; a possible D gene is TRBD1 (5 bases). The CDR3 extends 3 residues past the end of the read, so its final part is completed from the germline J gene. V lost 4 bases and J 2 bases, leaving 17 bases between the germline ends. CDR3 length: 16 amino acids. CDR1 is SGHTA, CDR2 FQGTGA, per germline.

This clone was counted ten times or more. The read falls 3 residues short of the CDR3 end, and the missing part is taken from the germline J gene. The V call is TRBV2, the J call TRBJ2-1; tentative D call: TRBD1 (6 bases). The germline V gene encodes CDR1 SNHLY and CDR2 FYNNEI. V lost 8 bases, J lost 8 bases, and 16 bases lay in between. This CDR3 is built from 13 residues. CDR3 amino acids: CASDQGLGDEQFF. The DNA read from the CDR3 is TGTGCCAGCGATCAGGGGCTAGGGGATGAG.

This clone has ten or more counts. The sequence runs out 3 residues before the end of the CDR3; the remainder is reconstructed from the germline J gene. The V gene is TRBV18, the J gene TRBJ2-2; D call uncertain. The V gene lost 2 bases and the J gene lost 6 bases, with 4 bases spanning the gap. Per germline, CDR1 KGHSH and CDR2 LQKENI. This CDR3 comprises 12 residues. The part of the CDR3 DNA that was read is TGTGCCAGCTCACCAATCTCCGGGGAG. Its translation is CASSPISGE. The CDR3 as a whole reads CASSPISGELFF.

As concerns this clone: The read finishes 3 residues shy of the CDR3 end, and the germline J gene is used to complete it. V is TRBV7-7 and J is TRBJ2-2; TRBD2 agrees at 7 bases. Germline V gene data show CDR1 as SSHAT and CDR2 as FNYEAQ (reference sequence). CDR3 length equals 15 residues. J gave up 4 bases and V 5 bases, and 7 bases lay outside the gene matches. Incomplete CDR3 DNA: TGTGCCAGCAGCCCGGGGGGTTGGAGCACCGGGGAG. Translating gives CASSPGGWSTGE. In full, the CDR3 reads CASSPGGWSTGELFF.

The sample holds many counts of this clone. The read terminates 3 residues ahead of where the CDR3 ends, so the germline J gene completes it. The chain is built from TRBV6-2 or TRBV6-3 and TRBJ1-1; 8 nucleotides agree with TRBD1. V trimming: 4 bases; J trimming: 3 bases; junction bases outside the gene matches: 7. Germline CDR1 is MNHEY and CDR2 is SVGEGT. The CDR3 spans 15 residues. The CDR3 DNA, read in part, is TGTGCCAGCAGTTTTGACAGGGGAGGGGACACTGAA. Protein: CASSFDRGGDTE. The CDR3 reads in full as CASSFDRGGDTEAFF.

This clone has only a few counts. The CDR3 end falls 3 residues outside the read, so it is completed with the germline J gene. The V call is TRBV7-9, the J call TRBJ1-6; 8 bases match TRBD1. J gave up 5 bases and V 5 bases, and 2 bases lay outside the gene matches. The CDR3 length is 14 residues. Looked up from germline, CDR1 is SEHNR and CDR2 is FQNEAQ (reference sequence). The sequenced part of the CDR3 DNA is TGTGCCAGCAGCCAACAGGGGGATAATTCACCC. The encoded protein is CASSQQGDNSP. The entire CDR3 protein is CASSQQGDNSPLHF.

This clone was seen at least ten times. The part of the CDR3 DNA that was read is TGTGCCAGCAGCCACAAAGGGTCGGATGAAAAA. This gives the protein CASSHKGSDEK. The whole CDR3 protein is CASSHKGSDEKLFF. The rearrangement joins TRBV5-4 to TRBJ1-4; D unclear. Read sequence stops 3 residues before the CDR3 end, and the germline J gene provides the missing end. V was cut by 4 bases and J by 6 bases, with 13 bases left in between. This CDR3 is 14 amino acids long. Looked up from germline, CDR1 is SGHNT and CDR2 is YYREEE (reference sequence).

Turning to this clone: Sequencing ends 3 residues short of the CDR3 end; the germline J gene provides the rest. The chain links TRBV7-9 to TRBJ2-7, with TRBD2 matching over 12 bases. Germline-derived CDR1 and CDR2 are SEHNR and FQNEAQ (reference sequence). This CDR3 has 14 residues. The ends lost 5 bases at V and 5 bases at J; junction bases unmatched: 4. Incomplete CDR3 DNA: TGTGCCAGCAGCGCTAGCGGGAGGGCGGACGAG. Translating it yields CASSASGRADE. The whole CDR3 protein is CASSASGRADEQYF.

This clone was detected many times. Read sequence stops 3 residues before the CDR3 end, and the germline J gene provides the missing end. This chain connects TRBV20-1 to TRBJ2-1, with 12 bases matching TRBD2. CDR1 DFQATT and CDR2 SNEGSKA come from the germline V gene (reference sequence). V lost 5 bases, J lost 6 bases, and 5 bases stayed unmatched. The CDR3 extends over 14 amino acids. CDR3 region: CSAPTSGGTNEQFF. CDR3 DNA (partial): TGCAGTGCTCCGACTAGCGGGGGTACCAATGAG.

This clone was seen a few times. The part of the CDR3 DNA that was read is TGTGCCAGCTCGATGACAGGGGGATATTACGAG. It codes for CASSMTGGYYE. The full CDR3 is CASSMTGGYYEQYF. The rearrangement uses TRBV18 and TRBJ2-7; TRBD1 matches at 9 bases. The CDR3 is cut off 3 residues early in the read; its end comes from the germline J gene. This CDR3 has 14 residues. Germline V gene sequence: CDR1 KGHSH, CDR2 LQKENI. V lost 6 bases and J lost 4; bases outside the gene matches: 7.

The table lists this clone with many counts. The read ends 3 residues before the CDR3 terminus; that terminus is restored from the germline J gene. The rearrangement links TRBV10-3 to TRBJ2-1, with a possible D match to TRBD1 (6 bases). Germline CDR1 ENHRY, CDR2 SYGVKD. The V end lost 6 bases, the J end lost 1 base, and 13 bases lay between the germline ends. CDR3 length: 15 amino acids. The covered CDR3 bases are TGTGCCATCAGGAACAGGGACGTTTCCTACAATGAG. Translated, it gives CAIRNRDVSYNE. The whole CDR3 sequence is CAIRNRDVSYNEQFF.

This clone was seen more than once but under ten times. Partial CDR3 DNA: TGTGCCAGCAGCCCCCGGGACAGGCGGTCAGATACG. As protein: CASSPRDRRSDT. The full CDR3 sequence reads CASSPRDRRSDTQYF. This chain joins TRBV7-2 and TRBJ2-3; 8 nucleotides line up with TRBD1. The read ends 3 residues early relative to the CDR3; the germline J gene fills the gap. CDR1 is SGHTA, CDR2 FQGNSA, per germline. The trim removed 5 bases at V and 4 bases at J, leaving 8 bases unmatched. The CDR3 covers 15 residues.

As to this clone: The read terminates 3 residues before the CDR3 end, so the remaining end is supplied by the germline J gene. The V and J genes are TRBV6-2 or TRBV6-3 and TRBJ2-5, with 9 bases matching TRBD1. Germline-derived CDR1 and CDR2 are MNHEY and SVGEGT. The CDR3 loop spans 16 amino acids. The ends lost 5 bases at V and 5 bases at J; junction bases unmatched: 12. The chain's CDR3 is CASSQYHRGPGETQYF. CDR3 DNA, as far as it was read: TGTGCCAGCAGTCAATACCACAGGGGGCCGGGGGAGACC.

For this clone: The missing CDR3 end, 3 residues past where the read stops, is filled in from the germline J gene. The chain joins TRBV7-8 to TRBJ2-3, with 7 bases matching TRBD2. V lost 2 bases to trimming and J lost 2 bases; unmatched junction nucleotides: 7. The CDR3 spans 16 residues. Germline V lookup: CDR1 SGHVS, CDR2 FQNEAQ. CDR3 bases read: TGTGCCAGCAGCTTATGGGGGGGACTTAACACAGATACG. Translated: CASSLWGGLNTDT. The whole CDR3 sequence reads CASSLWGGLNTDTQYF.

This clone has a handful of counts. The read finishes 3 residues shy of the CDR3 end, and the germline J gene is used to complete it. This rearrangement joins TRBV7-2 to TRBJ1-1; D is possibly TRBD1 (5 bases). V lost 6 bases, J lost 2 bases, and 13 bases lay in between. In germline, CDR1 is SGHTA, CDR2 FQGNSA. The CDR3 runs to 14 residues. The CDR3 DNA, read in part, is TGTGCCAGCAGGACGGGACTCCTCAACACTGAA. Translating gives CASRTGLLNTE. The complete CDR3 protein is CASRTGLLNTEAFF.

As to this clone: The read ends 3 residues shy of where the CDR3 ends; the end is completed using the germline J gene. The chain is built from TRBV20-1 and TRBJ2-5; possible D gene TRBD1, 6 bases. Germline loops: CDR1 DFQATT, CDR2 SNEGSKA (reference sequence). The CDR3 has 13 residues. With 3 bases removed from V and 5 bases from J, the gap between germline ends came to 13 bases. CDR3 DNA (partial): TGCAGTGCTAGTAGTCAGGGGTTGGAGACC. Translating gives CSASSQGLET. From start to end, the CDR3 is CSASSQGLETQYF.

For this clone: The observed sequence ends 3 residues before the CDR3 terminus, with the missing tail filled in from the germline J gene. The chain carries TRBV6-2 or TRBV6-3 and TRBJ2-1; 7 nucleotides agree with TRBD2. This CDR3 has 16 residues. The ends lost 6 bases at V and 1 base at J; junction bases unmatched: 9. The germline V gene has CDR1 MNHEY and CDR2 SVGEGT. The CDR3 is CASSQLALLSYNEQFF. The sequenced CDR3 bases are TGTGCCAGCAGCCAACTAGCGCTTCTATCCTACAATGAG.

Notes on this clone: The observed sequence ends 3 residues before the CDR3 terminus, with the missing tail filled in from the germline J gene. This sequence joins TRBV2 and TRBJ1-5; D may be TRBD1 (6 bases). This CDR3 has 13 residues. Trimming shortened V by 6 bases and J by 5 bases, and 11 bases separated the two germline ends. The germline V gene has CDR1 SNHLY and CDR2 FYNNEI. CDR3 sequence reads: CASREDSYQPQHF. The part of the CDR3 DNA that was read is TGTGCCAGCAGGGAGGACAGTTATCAGCCC. Drawing the rest from reference TRBV2 and TRBJ1-5, the complete variable domain is EPEVTQTPSHQVTQMGQEVILRCVPISNHLYFYWYRQILGQKVEFLVSFYNNEISEKSEIFDDQFSVERPDGSNFTLKIRSTKLEDSAMYFCASREDSYQPQHFGDGTRLSIL.

Points on this clone: Read coverage stops 3 residues before the CDR3 terminus; the germline J gene supplies the remainder. The chain is built from TRBV6-2 or TRBV6-3 and TRBJ1-1, with no clear D. The CDR3 length is 15 residues. The germline V gene encodes CDR1 MNHEY and CDR2 SVGEGT. Deletions cut 5 bases from V and 1 base from J, with 14 bases between. Here the CDR3 reads CASSPPTTGNTEAFF. The sequenced part of the CDR3 DNA is TGTGCCAGCAGTCCCCCGACGACGGGGAACACTGAA.

On this clone: The read falls 3 residues short of the CDR3 end, and the missing part is taken from the germline J gene. The J gene is TRBJ1-1, the V gene TRBV11-2; D might be TRBD1 (5 bases). The CDR3 spans 12 residues. Germline-derived CDR1 and CDR2 are SGHAT and FQNNGV. CDR3 amino acids: CASSLEQGWAFF. The sequenced CDR3 bases are TGTGCCAGCAGCTTAGAGCAGGGATGG.